One and the same sample provided the 16 T cell receptor beta chains below, sequenced in a study of CD8 T cells in ankylosing spondylitis. Notes on the study in general: Ankylosing spondylitis blood seemed to carry a telltale TCR beta motif made of under 10 highly homologous variants.

No antigen has been assigned to these receptors. TCRdb processed the 5' RACE reads anew with MiXCR; each CDR3 protein has one entry. The sample lists some 140,000 distinct CDR3 sequences; under 20% were seen once. The sequenced sample was blood, either unsorted or a sorted T cell fraction (not recorded which). Receptors originate from a male donor with ankylosing spondylitis.

This rearrangement joins TRBV4-1 to TRBJ2-7; TRBD2 matches at 9 bases. CDR3 length: 15 residues. With V trimmed by 4 bases and J by 2 bases, 6 bases remained unmatched. CDR1 MGHRA and CDR2 YSYEKL come from the germline V gene. This chain's CDR3 is CASSLRLADTYEQYF. The CDR3 DNA reads TGCGCCAGCAGCCTCCGACTAGCGGATACCTACGAGCAGTACTTC.

The gene calls are TRBV20-1 and TRBJ2-7; D remains ambiguous. The ends were cut back, 1 base at V and 0 bases at J, with 7 bases in the middle. The CDR3 extends over 13 amino acids. CDR1 and CDR2 from the germline V gene are DFQATT and SNEGSKA (reference sequence). The DNA for the CDR3 is TGCAGTGCTAGAGCGGCCAACTCCTACGAGCAGTACTTC. Protein: CSARAANSYEQYF.

This sequence joins TRBV20-1 and TRBJ1-2; perhaps TRBD1 as D (5 bases). V dropped 0 bases and J dropped 5 bases, with 13 bases sitting between them. Looked up from germline, CDR1 is DFQATT and CDR2 is SNEGSKA (reference sequence). CDR3 length: 14 residues. The CDR3 DNA sequence: TGCAGTGCTAGAGAGGAGGGCAGGACATATGGCTACACCTTC. Translation gives CSAREEGRTYGYTF.

The rearrangement joins TRBV11-1 to TRBJ2-4; TRBD2 matches 9 bases. Looked up from germline, CDR1 is SGHAT and CDR2 is FQDESV (reference sequence). V lost 1 base and J lost 0; bases outside the gene matches: 10. The CDR3 totals 19 residues. CDR3 coding DNA: TGTGCCAGCAGCTTAGAGCGGGCGACTAGCGGCTTAGCCAAAAACATTCAGTACTTC. Translated: CASSLERATSGLAKNIQYF.

In its sample, this clonotype was seen a few times. J is TRBJ2-6 and V is TRBV11-2, with a weak D call TRBD1 (5 bases). V was cut by 0 bases and J by 0 bases, with 18 bases left in between. Germline CDR1 is SGHAT and CDR2 is FQNNGV. CDR3 length: 20 amino acids. The DNA for the CDR3 is TGTGCCAGCAGCTTAGAGGTTTTTTTGTCAGGGCCCTCTGGGGCCAACGTCCTGACTTTC. Its translation is CASSLEVFLSGPSGANVLTF.

This clonotype was observed once. The chain carries TRBV16 and TRBJ2-7; 7 bases agree with TRBD1. V was pared by 0 bases and J by 1 base, with 3 bases of the junction left unmatched. CDR3 length equals 15 residues. Germline-derived CDR1 and CDR2 are KGHSY and FQNENV. The CDR3 DNA reads as TGTGCCAGCAGCCAATCGCGGACAGGTTCCTACGAGCAGTACTTC. Translated: CASSQSRTGSYEQYF.

This clonotype showed up just a few times. The chain has TRBV20-1 and TRBJ2-7; D is possibly TRBD2 (5 bases). CDR3 length: 13 residues. V shed 2 bases and J shed 4 bases, with 12 bases lying between them. CDR1 DFQATT and CDR2 SNEGSKA come from the germline V gene (reference sequence). As DNA, the CDR3 is TGCAGTGCTAGAATACGGGATCGGTACGAGCAGTACTTC. This codes for CSARIRDRYEQYF.

The rearrangement uses TRBV9 and TRBJ2-5; D possibly corresponds to TRBD2 (6 bases). In germline, CDR1 is SGDLS, CDR2 YYNGEE. Trimming took 2 bases from V and 7 from J, leaving 12 bases between them. The CDR3 totals 13 residues. The CDR3 region is CASSVGDSGTQYF. Written as DNA, the CDR3 is TGTGCCAGCAGCGTTGGGGACTCTGGGACCCAGTACTTC.

This chain's CDR3 is CASSTRRGQGEKLFF. CDR3 in DNA: TGTGCCAGTAGTACCCGCCGCGGACAGGGTGAAAAACTGTTTTTT. The gene calls are TRBV19 and TRBJ1-4, with TRBD1 identical over 8 bases. Germline-derived CDR1 and CDR2 are LNHDA and SQIVND (reference sequence). This CDR3 has 15 residues. With 4 bases clipped from V and 7 bases from J, the junction kept 8 bases outside the gene matches.

The chain joins TRBV5-6 to TRBJ2-3; a possible D gene is TRBD2 (6 bases). The V gene's germline CDR1 is SGHDT and CDR2 YYEEEE. The CDR3 is 16 amino acids. The V end was cut by 0 bases, the J end by 2 bases, with 13 bases between. CDR3 nucleotides: TGTGCCAGCAGCTTGGGGCTCGGGGAGGTCACAGATACGCAGTATTTT. Amino acids: CASSLGLGEVTDTQYF.

This rearrangement joins TRBV7-8 to TRBJ1-2; a weak D match, TRBD1 (6 bases). This CDR3 spans 16 amino acids. The V end lost 5 bases, the J end lost 6 bases, and 22 bases lay between the germline ends. Germline V gene lookup returns CDR1 SGHVS and CDR2 FQNEAQ. The CDR3 reads CASSLNRDKLNHGYTF. In DNA, the CDR3 is TGTGCCAGCAGCCTAAACCGGGACAAGCTAAACCATGGCTACACCTTC. Drawing the rest from reference TRBV7-8 and TRBJ1-2, the complete variable domain is GAGVSQSPRYKVAKRGQDVALRCDPISGHVSLFWYQQALGQGPEFLTYFQNEAQLDKSGLPSDRFFAERPEGSVSTLKIQRTQQEDSAVYLCASSLNRDKLNHGYTFGSGTRLTVV.

V usage is TRBV28 and J usage is TRBJ2-1; no definite D call. Germline CDR1 MDHEN, CDR2 SYDVKM. This CDR3 is built from 11 residues. V lost 5 bases and J lost 9, with 8 bases in between. Here the CDR3 DNA reads TGTGCCAGCAGTCTCGCCTTTGAGCAGTTCTTC. This codes for CASSLAFEQFF.

This clonotype showed up just a few times. V gene TRBV12-3 or TRBV12-4 combines with J gene TRBJ1-4; maybe TRBD1 (5 bases). The V and J ends lost 5 bases and 7 bases respectively, with 14 bases between them. The CDR3 length is 14 residues. Here the CDR3 reads CASSALGVGEKLFF. The CDR3 coding sequence is TGTGCCAGCAGTGCCTTGGGGGTGGGTGAAAAACTGTTTTTT.

This clonotype was seen a few times. The rearrangement joins TRBV9 to TRBJ2-6; D remains ambiguous. The V gene's germline CDR1 is SGDLS and CDR2 YYNGEE. CDR3 size: 14 residues. The V end lost 0 bases, the J end lost 11 bases, and 12 bases lay between the germline ends. The CDR3: CASSVVAHYDVLTF. CDR3 DNA sequence: TGTGCCAGCAGCGTAGTCGCGCACTATGACGTCCTGACTTTC.

This clonotype appeared a few times. V gene TRBV7-2 combines with J gene TRBJ1-2; no clear D. CDR1 and CDR2 from the germline V gene are SGHTA and FQGNSA. CDR3 length: 10 amino acids. V lost 8 bases and J 7 bases, leaving 8 bases between the germline ends. The CDR3 DNA is TGTGCCAGCGGAAAGGGTGGCTACACCTTC. Encoded protein: CASGKGGYTF.

The V gene is TRBV7-8, the J gene TRBJ2-1; D may be TRBD1 or TRBD2 (5 bases each). Germline values: CDR1 SGHVS, CDR2 FQNEAQ. CDR3 length: 16 residues. The V gene lost 5 bases and the J gene lost 6 bases, with 20 bases spanning the gap. Here the CDR3 reads CASSAMQDLRGNEQFF. The CDR3 bases are TGTGCCAGCAGCGCCATGCAGGACCTGAGGGGCAATGAGCAGTTCTTC. The full variable domain, rest sourced from reference TRBV7-8 and TRBJ2-1, is GAGVSQSPRYKVAKRGQDVALRCDPISGHVSLFWYQQALGQGPEFLTYFQNEAQLDKSGLPSDRFFAERPEGSVSTLKIQRTQQEDSAVYLCASSAMQDLRGNEQFFGPGTRLTVL.